A selection of T cell receptor beta chains follows, all from one sample in a study of glioma-infiltrating T cells after dendritic cell vaccination. The data were produced by immunoSEQ multiplex PCR, yet TCRdb's version contains in-frame clones alone and is incomplete. This sample carries almost 65,000 clones, approximately 78% of them seen once, and the ten largest clones take under 10%. The sequencing used blood, collected before dendritic cell vaccination. The origin of the receptors is a human donor with glioblastoma. Each CDR3 is given with its conserved first and last residue. The D gene is left open where the match is weak. The size of a clone is reported for some rows only, either as once, few or many, or as a class for expanded clones.

>TRBD2|TRBJ2-5|17|.|TRBV7-2
CASSLGLAGGQGETQYF
>.|TRBJ1-1|14|.|TRBV6-6
CASSYSTLQGEAFF
>.|TRBJ2-3|17|.|TRBV11-3
CASSLRRAKVYTDTQYF
>TRBD1|TRBJ2-6|17|once|TRBV19
CASRPGTGGAGANVLTF
>TRBD2|TRBJ2-3|18|.|TRBV14
CASSQGVRLAASTDTQYF
>.|TRBJ1-2|12|.|TRBV2
CASSEERYGYTF
>.|TRBJ2-2|15|.|TRBV6-5
CASTTGKMGTGELFF
>.|TRBJ2-7|15|.|TRBV6-1
CASSERPGLSGEQYF
>.|TRBJ2-1|17|.|TRBV19
CASTTISRGGGNNEQFF
>TRBD1|TRBJ2-5|14|.|TRBV28
CASRNRGVQETQYF
>TRBD1|TRBJ1-5|16|few|TRBV4-2
CASSQDHRGRNQPQHF
>.|TRBJ2-2|13|.|TRBV11-2
CASSRDITGELFF
>TRBD1|TRBJ1-6|16|.|TRBV6-1
CASSEWDRGGNSPLHF
>TRBD1|TRBJ1-4|14|few|TRBV6-1
CASYRTGFNEKLFF
>.|TRBJ2-1|15|.|TRBV5-1
CASSLPREPGGEQFF
>TRBD2|TRBJ2-7|13|.|TRBV6-1
CANSLAGGYEQYF
>.|TRBJ2-2|15|.|TRBV7-8
CASSDRTEYTGELFF
>.|TRBJ1-1|14|.|TRBV2
CASSEQGRGTEAFF
>TRBD2|TRBJ2-3|15|.|TRBV5-6
CASSLGRGSTDTQYF
>TRBD1|TRBJ1-3|13|.|TRBV6-6
CATKTGAGNTIYF
>TRBD1|TRBJ1-6|15|once|TRBV5-3
CAISLTGTGDPPLHF
>.|TRBJ1-5|14|.|TRBV28
CASSPYGGEGPQHF
>.|TRBJ2-2|14|.|TRBV19
CASTLEWNTGELFF
>.|TRBJ2-5|15|.|TRBV28
CASSPLRGFQETQYF
>.|TRBJ2-7|13|once|TRBV18
CASSLSVTYEQYF
>TRBD1|TRBJ2-5|13|.|TRBV5-1
CASSFGTGGTQYF
>.|TRBJ1-1|12|once|TRBV5-6
CASSLEGSRAFF
>TRBD2|TRBJ2-7|15|.|TRBV27
CASSLYAGGPGEQYF
>.|TRBJ1-6|13|.|TRBV11-2
CASSLAGNSPLHF
>.|TRBJ1-5|14|.|TRBV28
CASSPTPWGGAQHF
>.|TRBJ2-7|14|.|TRBV28
CASSIAVRGYEQYF
>TRBD1|TRBJ2-7|15|.|TRBV18
CASSPPGQGRYEQYF
>TRBD2|TRBJ2-3|16|.|TRBV27
CASSLKSGGSTDTQYF
>TRBD1|TRBJ1-1|15|.|TRBV2
CASSVRQGALGEAFF
>TRBD2|TRBJ2-1|15|.|TRBV19
CASSMVGGLYNEQFF
>TRBD1|TRBJ2-7|16|.|TRBV10-3
CAISESGDRFRDEQYF
>.|TRBJ2-7|15|.|TRBV6-1
CASSEERPGTYEQYF
>TRBD1|TRBJ1-4|14|.|TRBV5-4
CASSQQGPNEKLFF
>.|TRBJ2-1|11|.|TRBV11-3
CASSLGGEQFF
>.|TRBJ1-2|14|.|TRBV28
CASSRQKANYGYTF
>.|TRBJ2-2|14|.|TRBV25-1
CASSARGVSGELFF
>.|TRBJ1-1|14|.|TRBV5-1
CASSSDRLNTEAFF
>TRBD1|TRBJ2-7|15|.|TRBV10-1
CASSGGWDSSYEQYF